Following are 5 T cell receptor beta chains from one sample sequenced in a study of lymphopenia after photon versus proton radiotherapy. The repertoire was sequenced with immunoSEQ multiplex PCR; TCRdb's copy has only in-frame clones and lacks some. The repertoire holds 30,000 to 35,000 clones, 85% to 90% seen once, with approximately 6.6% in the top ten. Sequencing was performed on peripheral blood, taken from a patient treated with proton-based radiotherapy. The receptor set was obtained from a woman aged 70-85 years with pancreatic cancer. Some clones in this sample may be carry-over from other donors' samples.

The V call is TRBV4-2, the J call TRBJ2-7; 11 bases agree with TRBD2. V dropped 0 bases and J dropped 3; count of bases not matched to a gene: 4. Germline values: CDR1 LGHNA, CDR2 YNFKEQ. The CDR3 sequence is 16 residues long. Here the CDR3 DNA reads TGTGCCAGCAGCCAAGAGGGGACTAGCGGAATCTACGAGCAGTACTTC. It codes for CASSQEGTSGIYEQYF.

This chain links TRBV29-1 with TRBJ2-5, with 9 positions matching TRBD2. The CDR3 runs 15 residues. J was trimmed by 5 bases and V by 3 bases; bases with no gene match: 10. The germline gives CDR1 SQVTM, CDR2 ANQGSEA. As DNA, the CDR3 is TGCAGCGTTGACGGACTAGCGAGAAGGGGGGAGACCCAGTACTTC. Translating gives CSVDGLARRGETQYF.

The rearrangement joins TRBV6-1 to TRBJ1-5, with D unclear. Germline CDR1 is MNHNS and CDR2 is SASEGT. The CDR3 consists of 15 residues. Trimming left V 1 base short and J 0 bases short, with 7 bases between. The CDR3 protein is CASSEVAGSNQPQHF. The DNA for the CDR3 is TGTGCCAGCAGTGAAGTTGCTGGTAGCAATCAGCCCCAGCATTTT.

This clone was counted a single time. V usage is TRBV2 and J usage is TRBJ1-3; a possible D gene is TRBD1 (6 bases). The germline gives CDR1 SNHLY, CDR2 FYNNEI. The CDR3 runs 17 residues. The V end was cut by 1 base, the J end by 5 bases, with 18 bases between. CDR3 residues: CASSEGMAGARRNTIYF. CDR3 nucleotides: TGTGCCAGCAGTGAAGGGATGGCGGGGGCGCGTCGAAACACCATATATTTT.

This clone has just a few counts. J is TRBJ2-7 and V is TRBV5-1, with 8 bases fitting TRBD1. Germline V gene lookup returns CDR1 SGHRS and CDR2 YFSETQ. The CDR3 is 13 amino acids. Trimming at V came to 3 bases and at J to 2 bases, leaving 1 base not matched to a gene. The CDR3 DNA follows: TGCGCCAGCAGCTCACAGGGGGCCTACGAGCAGTACTTC. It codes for CASSSQGAYEQYF.